This is a list of T cell receptor beta chains from one sample in a study of identical twins. Each CDR3 protein is one row after TCRdb ran MiXCR on the 5' RACE reads. The data show 650,000 to 800,000 distinct CDR3 sequences, with about 9.4% seen just once and 0.75% to 1% held by the top ten. These sequences were also reported in another study, on yellow fever vaccine responses in identical twins.

The sample comprised PBMCs. These receptor sequences come from a young woman in good health. CDR3s include the opening cysteine and the closing phenylalanine or tryptophan. D genes are given only for firm matches. The size entry is marked missing in some rows and otherwise reads once, few, many or a size class.

TRBD1,-,TRBJ2-7,TRBV6-2/TRBV6-3,TGTGCCAGCAGTTACCATCCGGGACAGTCCCCCTACGAGCAGTACTTC,CASSYHPGQSPYEQYF
TRBD2,-,TRBJ2-7,TRBV5-1,TGCGCCAGCAGCTTGAGGTCCGTACCTAGCGGCTACGAGCAGTACTTC,CASSLRSVPSGYEQYF
-,-,TRBJ2-5,TRBV6-5,TGTGCCAGCAGTTACAACAGCCAAGAGACCCAGTACTTC,CASSYNSQETQYF
TRBD2,many,TRBJ2-2,TRBV7-2,TGTGCCAGCAGTTTTTTAGCGGGGGGCACCGGGGAGCTGTTTTTT,CASSFLAGGTGELFF
-,few,TRBJ2-3,TRBV7-2,TGTGCCAGCAGCTTACACGGGCTCACAACGGCAGATACGCAGTATTTT,CASSLHGLTTADTQYF
TRBD2,few,TRBJ2-4,TRBV7-9,TGTGCCAGCAGCTTCAGTGGCGGGGGGCTAGCCAAAAACATTCAGTACTTC,CASSFSGGGLAKNIQYF
-,many,TRBJ2-7,TRBV20-1,TGCAGTGCTAGGCCGAGGGTTACCTACGAGCAGTACTTC,CSARPRVTYEQYF
-,few,TRBJ1-4,TRBV20-1,TGCAGTGCTACCGGGACCCTGGGGGAAAAACTGTTTTTT,CSATGTLGEKLFF
TRBD2,many,TRBJ2-2,TRBV4-3,TGCGCCAGCAGCCAAGCCAGCGGGAGGGCCCCCGGGGAGCTGTTTTTT,CASSQASGRAPGELFF
-,many,TRBJ2-1,TRBV29-1,TGCAGCTATAGTTACAATGAGCAGTTCTTC,CSYSYNEQFF
-,-,TRBJ2-7,TRBV7-8,TGTGCCAGCAGGCTGGCTAGCTCCTACGAGCAGTACTTC,CASRLASSYEQYF
TRBD1,-,TRBJ2-7,TRBV20-1,TGCAGTGCTAGAGACGCTATGGGGACAGGGAGCTCCTACGAGCAGTACTTC,CSARDAMGTGSSYEQYF
TRBD2,many,TRBJ2-5,TRBV5-1,TGCGCCAGCAGCTTGGATGGGACTAGCGGGAGAGAGACCCAGTACTTC,CASSLDGTSGRETQYF
TRBD2,many,TRBJ2-5,TRBV28,TGTGCCAGCCGGGGGGGGCTGGAGACCCAGTACTTC,CASRGGLETQYF
-,-,TRBJ2-7,TRBV12-3/TRBV12-4,TGTGCCAGCAGCTACAGCAGGACCAATTACGAGCAGTACTTC,CASSYSRTNYEQYF
TRBD2,few,TRBJ2-1,TRBV27,TGTGCCAGCAGTCCTTTTGGTAGCGGGAGGGGAAATGAGCAGTTCTTC,CASSPFGSGRGNEQFF
-,few,TRBJ2-4,TRBV7-2,TGTGCCAGCAGCTTAGGGGGTCTCGTAAACATTCAGTACTTC,CASSLGGLVNIQYF
-,-,TRBJ2-1,TRBV5-5,TGTGCCAGCAGCAGAAACCTGGACGTTGGAGAGCAGTTCTTC,CASSRNLDVGEQFF
-,many,TRBJ2-5,TRBV3-1,TGTGCCAGCAGCCAAGCGGGGGATGAGACCCAGTACTTC,CASSQAGDETQYF
-,few,TRBJ2-5,TRBV12-3/TRBV12-4,TGTGCCAGCAGTTTAGCGGGGGGGCCTCAGACCCAGTACTTC,CASSLAGGPQTQYF
-,many,TRBJ2-7,TRBV2,TGTGCCAGCAGTGCTGTAAACGAGCAGTACTTC,CASSAVNEQYF
TRBD1,-,TRBJ2-7,TRBV20-1,TGCAGTGCCATTCGACAGGGGATTGGGTTGGGGTACGAGCAGTACTTC,CSAIRQGIGLGYEQYF
TRBD1,-,TRBJ1-1,TRBV5-1,TGCGCCAGCCGAGGACAGGGGAATCTGAACACTGAAGCTTTCTTT,CASRGQGNLNTEAFF
-,many,TRBJ2-7,TRBV3-1,TGTGCCAGCAGCCAAGATAGGGCAGGTGTCTCCTACGAGCAGTACTTC,CASSQDRAGVSYEQYF
TRBD2,few,TRBJ2-7,TRBV6-2/TRBV6-3,TGTGCCAGCGCTAGCGGGGTCGCCTACGAGCAGTACTTC,CASASGVAYEQYF
TRBD1,many,TRBJ1-1,TRBV12-3/TRBV12-4,TGTGCCAGCAGTCCCGACTTCAGGGGGCGGACTGAAGCTTTCTTT,CASSPDFRGRTEAFF
TRBD1,few,TRBJ1-5,TRBV4-2,TGTGCCAGCAGCCTCGTGGGCGACAGGGGGCGAAGTCAGCCCCAGCATTTT,CASSLVGDRGRSQPQHF
-,-,TRBJ2-1,TRBV11-2,TGTGCCAGCAGCTTAGAACCTTACCCCTACAATGAGCAGTTCTTC,CASSLEPYPYNEQFF
-,many,TRBJ2-1,TRBV7-2,TGTGCCAGCAGCCTGTCTTCAGCGAAGGGTTACAATGAGCAGTTCTTC,CASSLSSAKGYNEQFF
-,many,TRBJ2-1,TRBV29-1,TGCAGCTTAAGGAACCTTCACGGTGAGCAGTTCTTC,CSLRNLHGEQFF
TRBD2,few,TRBJ2-3,TRBV11-2,TGTGCCAGCGGGCGGGGACTAGCGGGAGGCCGTTTTTTTTTTAATACGCAGTATTTT,CASGRGLAGGRFFFNTQYF
-,few,TRBJ2-1,TRBV7-2,TGTGCCAGCACCCTACAGCGGAGACAGCACAATGAGCAGTTCTTC,CASTLQRRQHNEQFF
-,-,TRBJ1-1,TRBV28,TGTGCCAGCAAGTCCGCGTCCACTGAAGCTTTCTTT,CASKSASTEAFF
-,many,TRBJ2-7,TRBV5-1,TGCGCCAGCAGCTTTAGTCACAGCCACTACGAGCAGTACTTC,CASSFSHSHYEQYF
-,few,TRBJ1-2,TRBV6-2/TRBV6-3,TGTGCCAGCAGTTTTCAAGCCTTCTATGGCTACACCTTC,CASSFQAFYGYTF
-,once,TRBJ2-1,TRBV4-3,TGCGCCAGCAGCCAAGGATCCGGGACGGACGGTTCGATCTGGTACAATGAGCAGTTCTTC,CASSQGSGTDGSIWYNEQFF
-,few,TRBJ2-1,TRBV20-1,TGCAGTGCTACCGGCATTCTAGTGTCCTACAATGAGCAGTTCTTC,CSATGILVSYNEQFF
-,many,TRBJ2-7,TRBV20-1,TGCAGTGCTAGCCCCGGGTCCTACGAGCAGTACTTC,CSASPGSYEQYF
-,-,TRBJ2-7,TRBV9,TGTGCCAGCAGCCCCCGGCCCTTAGACGCCGAGCAGTACTTC,CASSPRPLDAEQYF
-,many,TRBJ1-5,TRBV30,TGTGCCGAATCCCCGGGTAGGGGAAATCAGCCCCAGCATTTT,CAESPGRGNQPQHF
-,few,TRBJ2-2,TRBV6-6,TGTGCCAGCAGTTACTCCGGGTCCGGGGAGCTGTTTTTT,CASSYSGSGELFF
-,-,TRBJ2-6,TRBV6-4,TGTGCCAGCAGCGGTGTTGGAGGGACTGGGGCCAACGTCCTGACTTTC,CASSGVGGTGANVLTF
-,many,TRBJ2-7,TRBV7-9,TGTGCCAGCAGCTTAGCCGTGGACTTTGCGGCTCGCTACGAGCAGTACTTC,CASSLAVDFAARYEQYF
TRBD2,-,TRBJ2-5,TRBV27,TGTGCCAGCAGTCCGGGACTAGCGGGAGGGCCGAGTGAGACCCAGTACTTC,CASSPGLAGGPSETQYF
-,many,TRBJ2-3,TRBV7-2,TGTGCCAGCACCCAAAACGGAGGGAGCACAGATACGCAGTATTTT,CASTQNGGSTDTQYF
-,-,TRBJ2-7,TRBV9,TGTGCCAGCAGCGTAGAGGACCGCTCCTACGAGCAGTACTTC,CASSVEDRSYEQYF